Below are 12 T cell receptor beta chains sequenced from a single sample in a study of OX40 agonist ivuxolimab in advanced cancers. Some clones are missing from TCRdb's copy, which holds only in-frame ones; the method was immunoSEQ multiplex PCR. The data show tens of thousands of clones, approximately 80% seen once. The sequenced sample was CD4+ or CD8+ T cells sorted from blood, obtained in a trial of the OX40 agonist ivuxolimab. Every receptor here comes from an adult with an advanced solid tumor such as melanoma, head and neck, liver or kidney cancer.

There are a few counts of this clone. The chain carries TRBV28 and TRBJ1-2; tentative D call: TRBD1 (5 bases). Germline loops: CDR1 MDHEN, CDR2 SYDVKM. Trimming left V 2 bases short and J 8 bases short, with 12 bases between. There are 13 residues in the CDR3. DNA for the CDR3: TGTGCCAGCAGTTTAGGGCAGGGAGGAGGCTACACCTTC. Its protein is CASSLGQGGGYTF.

The V gene is TRBV5-6, the J gene TRBJ2-1, with D maybe TRBD2 (6 bases). Trimming shortened V by 4 bases and J by 0 bases, and 11 bases separated the two germline ends. The CDR3 runs to 15 residues. In germline, CDR1 is SGHDT, CDR2 YYEEEE. The CDR3 nucleotides read TGTGCCAGCAGCACGGGACTTGACTCCTACAATGAGCAGTTCTTC. Translation gives CASSTGLDSYNEQFF.

The CDR3 sequence is CASSEGLPGADTQYF. CDR3 DNA: TGCGCCAGCAGCGAAGGACTACCCGGGGCAGATACGCAGTATTTT. This chain uses TRBV5-1 with TRBJ2-3; perhaps TRBD2 as D (6 bases). Trimming stripped 4 bases from V and 4 bases from J, with 16 bases between. From germline, CDR1 is SGHRS and CDR2 YFSETQ. There are 15 residues in the CDR3. The variable domain in full, with the rest retrieved from reference TRBV5-1 and TRBJ2-3, is KAGVTQTPRYLIKTRGQQVTLSCSPISGHRSVSWYQQTPGQGLQFLFEYFSETQRNKGNFPGRFSGRQFSNSRSEMNVSTLELGDSALYLCASSEGLPGADTQYFGPGTRLTVL.

The chain combines TRBV28 with TRBJ1-1; D remains unclear. Trimming removed 2 bases at V and 10 bases at J, with 11 bases between. CDR3 size: 12 residues. Germline CDR1 and CDR2: MDHEN and SYDVKM. The CDR3 sequence: CASSLPFSPAFF. The CDR3 DNA sequence: TGTGCCAGCAGTTTACCCTTTAGCCCAGCTTTCTTT.

The chain links TRBV6-1 to TRBJ1-2; TRBD1 aligns across 7 bases. The germline CDR1 and CDR2 sequences are MNHNS and SASEGT. This CDR3 contains 15 residues. The V gene end was trimmed by 4 bases and the J gene end by 3 bases; junction bases not matched to a gene: 8. Written as DNA, the CDR3 is TGTGCCAGCAGTGGGCTCCAGGGGGATTACTATGGCTACACCTTC. It is translated as CASSGLQGDYYGYTF.

V and J are TRBV4-2 and TRBJ2-3, with TRBD2 identical over 10 bases. The CDR3 sequence is 17 residues long. After removal of 4 bases from V and 2 bases from J, the junction contained 9 bases not matched to a gene. Looked up from germline, CDR1 is LGHNA and CDR2 is YNFKEQ. This chain's CDR3 is CASSPFRTSGFTDTQYF. The CDR3 nucleotides are TGTGCCAGCAGCCCGTTTAGGACTAGCGGCTTCACAGATACGCAGTATTTT.

The chain combines TRBV6-5 with TRBJ1-6; possibly TRBD1 for D (5 bases). The length of the CDR3 is 14 residues. The V end was cut by 4 bases, the J end by 6 bases, with 10 bases between. Germline values: CDR1 MNHEY, CDR2 SVGAGI. The CDR3 reads CASSSQGFNSPLHF. The CDR3 nucleotides are TGTGCCAGCAGTTCCCAGGGTTTTAATTCACCCCTCCACTTT.

The V gene is TRBV7-6, the J gene TRBJ1-2; D is undetermined. Trimming shortened V by 5 bases and J by 5 bases, and 21 bases separated the two germline ends. This CDR3 has 16 residues. CDR1 is SGHVS and CDR2 is FNYEAQ in the germline V gene. CDR3 loop: CASSIIFESRKYGYTF. CDR3 bases: TGTGCCAGCAGCATAATCTTTGAATCTCGAAAGTATGGCTACACCTTC.

Remarks on this clone: Other nucleotide sequences in the sample specify the same CDR3. The gene calls are TRBV10-1 and TRBJ2-3; TRBD2 matches 12 bases. With V trimmed by 3 bases and J by 4 bases, 5 bases remained unmatched. Germline V CDR1 and CDR2: WNHNN, SYGVQD (reference sequence). CDR3 size: 16 residues. The CDR3, as DNA: TGCGCCAGCAGTGATCTGACTAGCGGGAGAGCAGATACGCAGTATTTT. Its protein product is CASSDLTSGRADTQYF.

This clone was observed a single time. V gene TRBV7-3 combines with J gene TRBJ2-7; D remains ambiguous. Germline V gene data show CDR1 as SGHTA and CDR2 as FQGTGA. V lost 5 bases, J lost 6 bases, and 11 bases lay in between. This CDR3 is 12 amino acids long. The CDR3 is CASSLSPGEQYF. CDR3 DNA sequence: TGTGCCAGCAGCCTAAGCCCCGGCGAGCAGTACTTC.

Sample share makes this clone medium-sized. The J gene is TRBJ1-2, the V gene TRBV5-1, with D hard to call. Trimming removed 0 bases at V and 8 bases at J, with 11 bases between. Per germline, CDR1 SGHRS and CDR2 YFSETQ. This CDR3 comprises 13 residues. CDR3 DNA: TGCGCCAGCAGCTTGGACGTTAAGTGGGGCTACACCTTC. This encodes CASSLDVKWGYTF.

This clone showed up just once. The rearrangement joins TRBV13 to TRBJ2-7, with TRBD2 identical over 8 bases. CDR3 length equals 15 residues. Per the germline V gene, CDR1 is PRHDT and CDR2 is FYEKMQ (reference sequence). Trimming cost V 6 bases and J 1 base; bases outside gene matches: 8. The CDR3 here is CASSKSGSRSYEQYF. DNA for the CDR3: TGTGCCAGCAGTAAAAGCGGGAGTAGGTCCTACGAGCAGTACTTC.